These T cell receptor beta chains were read from a single sample in a study of cytotoxic CD8 clonotypes in ibrutinib-treated CLL. Measured with immunoSEQ multiplex PCR; TCRdb has only the in-frame clones, and not every one. The sample includes approximately 200,000 clones, 55% to 85% of them seen just once. The sequencing used PBMCs, collected after 24 months of ibrutinib treatment. The receptors here all came from a human donor with chronic lymphocytic leukemia. The CDR3 runs from the conserved cysteine through the conserved F or W. Each record gives: D gene, clone size, J gene, V gene, CDR3 protein, CDR3 DNA. A D gene is named only where the DNA matches it firmly. Not all rows give a size; the values are once, few, many and, for expanded clones, a class.

.	.	TRBJ2-3	TRBV29-1	CSVSPTHSTDTQYF	TGCAGCGTGTCACCGACACACAGCACAGATACGCAGTATTTT
.	.	TRBJ2-1	TRBV11-2	CASSDDRYNEQFF	TGTGCCAGCAGCGATGACAGATACAATGAGCAGTTCTTC
TRBD1	.	TRBJ2-5	TRBV6-5	CASNPQGYQETQYF	TGTGCCAGCAACCCACAGGGGTACCAAGAGACCCAGTACTTC
TRBD2	.	TRBJ2-7	TRBV4-1	CASTREASGISYEQYF	TGCGCCAGCACCCGTGAGGCTAGCGGGATCTCCTACGAGCAGTACTTC
.	.	TRBJ1-4	TRBV14	CASSQWRGAANEKLFF	TGTGCCAGCAGCCAATGGCGCGGGGCAGCTAATGAAAAACTGTTTTTT
TRBD1	.	TRBJ2-7	TRBV11-2	CASSLGQGTYEQYF	TGTGCCAGCAGCCTGGGACAGGGCACCTACGAGCAGTACTTC
TRBD1	.	TRBJ2-7	TRBV18	CASSPRWQGAHEQYF	TGTGCCAGCTCACCACGGTGGCAGGGGGCCCACGAGCAGTACTTC
TRBD2	.	TRBJ2-6	TRBV15	CATSKRGSGANVLTF	TGTGCCACCAGCAAGCGGGGGTCTGGGGCCAACGTCCTGACTTTC
.	few	TRBJ1-2	TRBV27	CASSFKAAPYGYTF	TGTGCCAGCAGTTTCAAGGCAGCCCCCTATGGCTACACCTTC
TRBD1	.	TRBJ1-3	TRBV6-5	CASSYRRTGAGNTIYF	TGTGCCAGCAGTTACCGCCGGACAGGGGCTGGAAACACCATATATTTT
TRBD2	.	TRBJ2-1	TRBV27	CASTKGLAGGDEQFF	TGTGCCAGCACCAAGGGACTAGCGGGAGGCGATGAGCAGTTCTTC
.	.	TRBJ1-4	TRBV27	CASSHVPLFAEGKLFF	TGTGCCAGCAGTCACGTCCCTCTCTTCGCAGAGGGAAAACTGTTTTTT
.	once	TRBJ2-7	TRBV7-9	CASSLSGDGEYF	TGTGCCAGCAGCTTAAGTGGGGACGGCGAGTACTTC
TRBD1	.	TRBJ2-7	TRBV6-5	CASSFAGGQSYEQYF	TGTGCCAGCAGTTTCGCAGGGGGACAATCCTACGAGCAGTACTTC
TRBD2	.	TRBJ2-7	TRBV29-1	CSVETSGDYEQYF	TGCAGCGTTGAGACTAGCGGGGACTACGAGCAGTACTTC
TRBD2	.	TRBJ2-1	TRBV7-6	CASSLALTSGRAFDNEQFF	TGTGCCAGCAGCTTAGCTCTGACTAGCGGGAGGGCCTTTGACAATGAGCAGTTCTTC
.	.	TRBJ2-1	TRBV6-4	CASSAHPFHEQFF	TGTGCCAGCAGTGCCCACCCTTTCCATGAGCAGTTCTTC
.	.	TRBJ2-4	TRBV18	CASSPEGIGIQYF	TGTGCCAGCTCACCAGAAGGCATCGGCATTCAGTACTTC
.	.	TRBJ2-1	TRBV4-3	CASSQDLVTVDYNEQFF	TGCGCCAGCAGCCAAGATCTCGTGACGGTCGACTACAATGAGCAGTTCTTC
.	.	TRBJ2-7	TRBV7-9	CASSLVSYEQYF	TGTGCCAGCAGCTTAGTGTCCTACGAGCAGTACTTC
TRBD2	.	TRBJ2-1	TRBV5-1	CASRSRRTSGTGEQFF	TGCGCCAGCAGGAGTCGTCGGACTAGCGGGACGGGGGAGCAGTTCTTC
TRBD2	.	TRBJ2-7	TRBV7-2	CASSRLAGGDEQYF	TGTGCCAGCAGCAGACTAGCGGGAGGGGACGAGCAGTACTTC
.	.	TRBJ1-4	TRBV20-1	CSVTNYEKLFF	TGCAGTGTAACAAATTATGAAAAACTGTTTTTT
.	few	TRBJ2-1	TRBV28	CASSRGGATYNEQFF	TGTGCCAGCAGCAGAGGGGGGGCAACTTACAATGAGCAGTTCTTC
TRBD2	.	TRBJ2-7	TRBV4-1	CASSITSGVTYEQYF	TGCGCCAGCAGCATAACTAGCGGGGTGACCTACGAGCAGTACTTC
.	.	TRBJ1-1	TRBV5-4	CASSLDRHTEAFF	TGTGCCAGCAGCTTGGACAGACACACTGAAGCTTTCTTT
.	.	TRBJ1-3	TRBV5-6	CASSLVGSGNTIYF	TGTGCCAGCAGCTTGGTGGGGAGCGGAAACACCATATATTTT
TRBD1	.	TRBJ2-7	TRBV5-4	CASSPRAGQGAYEQYF	TGTGCCAGCAGCCCACGGGCGGGACAGGGAGCCTACGAGCAGTACTTC
TRBD1	.	TRBJ2-6	TRBV5-1	CASSFRTGGSSGANVLTF	TGCGCCAGCAGCTTCCGGACAGGGGGAAGTTCTGGGGCCAACGTCCTGACTTTC
TRBD1	few	TRBJ1-1	TRBV27	CASGPRDRGFTAFF	TGTGCCAGCGGACCCCGGGACAGGGGCTTCACGGCTTTCTTT
.	.	TRBJ2-7	TRBV19	CTSSINDRMLGYEQYF	TGTACCAGTAGTATAAATGACAGGATGCTTGGCTACGAGCAGTACTTC
.	.	TRBJ1-4	TRBV27	CASSFGGVVTNEKLFF	TGTGCCAGCAGTTTCGGAGGGGTTGTGACTAATGAAAAACTGTTTTTT
.	.	TRBJ1-4	TRBV6-5	CASSQGIRGKLFF	TGTGCCAGCAGCCAGGGTATTAGGGGGAAACTGTTTTTT
.	.	TRBJ2-1	TRBV6-1	CASSEMPGNYNEQFF	TGTGCCAGCAGTGAAATGCCAGGGAACTACAATGAGCAGTTCTTC
.	.	TRBJ1-5	TRBV19	CASSISRDQPQHF	TGTGCCAGTAGTATAAGTCGGGATCAGCCCCAGCATTTT
.	.	TRBJ1-1	TRBV5-8	CASSQGPQRTEAFF	TGTGCCAGCAGCCAGGGACCTCAGCGGACTGAAGCTTTCTTT
.	.	TRBJ1-3	TRBV6-6	CASSSSSGNTIYF	TGTGCCAGCAGTTCCAGCTCTGGAAACACCATATATTTT
.	few	TRBJ1-1	TRBV2	CASGRTPNTEAFF	TGTGCCAGCGGACGGACACCGAACACTGAAGCTTTCTTT
TRBD1	.	TRBJ2-5	TRBV5-1	CASSFIEGTGVETQYF	TGCGCCAGCAGCTTTATAGAGGGAACAGGGGTCGAGACCCAGTACTTC
.	.	TRBJ1-1	TRBV19	CASRIFGAASNTEAFF	TGTGCCAGTCGTATATTCGGGGCGGCCTCGAACACTGAAGCTTTCTTT
.	.	TRBJ2-6	TRBV4-3	CASSQEVQGRSGANVLTF	TGCGCCAGCAGCCAAGAGGTACAGGGTCGGTCTGGGGCCAACGTCCTGACTTTC
.	once	TRBJ2-7	TRBV2	CASSGSKVPYEQYF	TGTGCCAGCAGTGGGAGCAAGGTACCCTACGAGCAGTACTTC
TRBD1	.	TRBJ2-7	TRBV5-5	CASSTGVGHEQYF	TGTGCCAGCAGCACAGGGGTTGGGCACGAGCAGTACTTC
.	few	TRBJ1-1	TRBV7-9	CASSWAQNTEAFF	TGTGCCAGCAGCTGGGCTCAGAACACTGAAGCTTTCTTT
TRBD2	once	TRBJ2-5	TRBV9	CASSAGLAVQETQYF	TGTGCCAGCAGCGCCGGACTAGCAGTTCAAGAGACCCAGTACTTC
TRBD1	.	TRBJ2-2	TRBV11-2	CASSMDRVSGELFF	TGTGCCAGCAGCATGGACAGGGTCAGCGGGGAGCTGTTTTTT
.	once	TRBJ2-7	TRBV5-4	CASSLAGDGNYEQYF	TGTGCCAGCAGCTTGGCGGGGGACGGAAACTACGAGCAGTACTTC